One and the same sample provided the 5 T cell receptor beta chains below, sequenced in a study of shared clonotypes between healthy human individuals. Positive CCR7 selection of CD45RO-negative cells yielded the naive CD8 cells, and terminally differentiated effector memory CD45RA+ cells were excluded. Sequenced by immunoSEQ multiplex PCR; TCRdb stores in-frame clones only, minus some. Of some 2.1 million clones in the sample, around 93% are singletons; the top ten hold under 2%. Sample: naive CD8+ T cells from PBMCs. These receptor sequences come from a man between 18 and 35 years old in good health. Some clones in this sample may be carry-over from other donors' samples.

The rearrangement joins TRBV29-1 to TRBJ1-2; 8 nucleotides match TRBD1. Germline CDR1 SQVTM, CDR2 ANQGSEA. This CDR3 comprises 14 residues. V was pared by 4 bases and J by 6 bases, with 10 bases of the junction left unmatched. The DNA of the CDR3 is TGCAGCGTTGTTCAGGGACAGGTCCGTAATGGCTACACCTTC. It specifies CSVVQGQVRNGYTF.

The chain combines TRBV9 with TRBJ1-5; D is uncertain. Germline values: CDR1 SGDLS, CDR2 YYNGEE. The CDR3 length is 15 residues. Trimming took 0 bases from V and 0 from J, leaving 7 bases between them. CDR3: CASSVDGYSNQPQHF. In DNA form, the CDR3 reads TGTGCCAGCAGCGTAGATGGTTATAGCAATCAGCCCCAGCATTTT.

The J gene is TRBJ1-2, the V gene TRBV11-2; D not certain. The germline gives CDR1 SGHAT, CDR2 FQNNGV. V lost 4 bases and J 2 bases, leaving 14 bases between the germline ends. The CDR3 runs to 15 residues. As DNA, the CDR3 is TGTGCCAGCAGCTCGTCGGGCGGTTTGAACTATGGCTACACCTTC. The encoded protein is CASSSSGGLNYGYTF.

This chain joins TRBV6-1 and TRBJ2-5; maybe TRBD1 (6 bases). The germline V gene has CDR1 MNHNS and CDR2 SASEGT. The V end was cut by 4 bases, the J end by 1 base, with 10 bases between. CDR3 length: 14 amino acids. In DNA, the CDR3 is TGTGCCAGCAGTGGGACAGAGATCCAAGAGACCCAGTACTTC. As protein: CASSGTEIQETQYF.

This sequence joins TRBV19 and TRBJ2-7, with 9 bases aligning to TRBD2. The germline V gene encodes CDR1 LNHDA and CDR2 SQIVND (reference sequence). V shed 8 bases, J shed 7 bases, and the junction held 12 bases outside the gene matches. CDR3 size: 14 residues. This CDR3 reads CASSAGTSPSEQYF. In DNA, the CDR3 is TGTGCCAGTTCGGCCGGGACTAGCCCCTCGGAGCAGTACTTC.